What follows are 30 T cell receptor beta chains derived from one specimen sequenced in a study of cytomegalovirus exposure and HLA in healthy donors. The PCR made use of 60 Vbeta and 13 Jbeta primers. Method: immunoSEQ multiplex PCR; TCRdb's copy keeps in-frame clones and lacks some. Of about 230,000 clones in the sample, around 89% were seen once. Sequenced: PBMCs. These TCRs come from a woman under 30 in good health and CMV-seronegative.

The rearrangement links TRBV19 to TRBJ1-5; D is perhaps TRBD1 (6 bases). CDR1 and CDR2 (germline): LNHDA, SQIVND (reference sequence). The ends were cut back, 3 bases at V and 0 bases at J, with 12 bases in the middle. The CDR3 is 16 residues long. In nucleotides, the CDR3 is TGTGCCAGTAGTATGGGGACATCGTATAGCAATCAGCCCCAGCATTTT. Its protein is CASSMGTSYSNQPQHF.

The rearrangement links TRBV9 to TRBJ1-1, with 7 bases fitting TRBD1. The CDR3 is 15 residues long. Germline V gene data show CDR1 as SGDLS and CDR2 as YYNGEE. V trimming: 4 bases; J trimming: 1 base; junction bases outside the gene matches: 7. Here the CDR3 reads CASSPIQGRNTEAFF. The CDR3 nucleotides read TGTGCCAGCAGCCCCATACAGGGGAGGAACACTGAAGCTTTCTTT.

This sequence joins TRBV5-1 and TRBJ2-7; perhaps TRBD1 as D (5 bases). The CDR3 runs 13 residues. Between the trimmed V and J ends, which lost 5 bases and 2 bases, there was a span of 11 bases. CDR1 and CDR2 (germline): SGHRS, YFSETQ. CDR3 DNA: TGCGCCAGCAGTTCCGGCAGGGCCTACGAGCAGTACTTC. Its translation is CASSSGRAYEQYF.

The chain uses TRBV2 and TRBJ1-1; TRBD1 agrees at 8 bases. With V trimmed by 8 bases and J by 3 bases, 2 bases remained unmatched. The CDR3 length is 12 residues. Germline lookup yields CDR1 SNHLY and CDR2 FYNNEI. CDR3 protein: CASQDRDTEAFF. The CDR3 DNA reads TGTGCCAGCCAGGACAGGGACACTGAAGCTTTCTTT.

This clone has only one observation. Other DNA sequences from this sample encode an identical CDR3 as well. The J gene is TRBJ2-5, the V gene TRBV18; no definite D call. V was pared by 4 bases and J by 1 base, with 10 bases between. CDR3 length: 14 residues. The germline gives CDR1 KGHSH, CDR2 LQKENI. CDR3 region: CASSLSTGQETQYF. As DNA, the CDR3 is TGTGCCAGCTCACTATCCACGGGCCAAGAGACCCAGTACTTC.

The chain uses TRBV4-3 and TRBJ2-3; a possible D gene is TRBD2 (5 bases). Germline loops: CDR1 LGHNA, CDR2 YSLEER. Trimming shortened V by 0 bases and J by 4 bases, and 17 bases separated the two germline ends. This CDR3 has 17 residues. CDR3 bases: TGCGCCAGCAGCCAAGAAGGACTGGAAATGGGCGCAGATACGCAGTATTTT. It specifies CASSQEGLEMGADTQYF.

The chain recombines TRBV30 with TRBJ1-1; no firm D call. V lost 1 base and J lost 4, with 13 bases in between. Germline V CDR1 and CDR2: GTSNPN, SVGIG (reference sequence). This CDR3 contains 14 residues. CDR3 coding DNA: TGTGCCTGGAGTGCCCTCCTTGGAGGCACTGAAGCTTTCTTT. It encodes CAWSALLGGTEAFF.

Only one count was recorded for this clone. The CDR3 loop reads CASSLRRRANQPQHF. The CDR3 DNA sequence: TGTGCCAGCAGTCTCCGTCGCAGGGCAAATCAGCCCCAGCATTTT. The chain combines TRBV28 with TRBJ1-5; possibly TRBD1 for D (5 bases). Trimming took off 5 bases at V and 4 bases at J, with 15 bases between the two ends. The CDR3 spans 15 residues. Germline V gene sequence: CDR1 MDHEN, CDR2 SYDVKM.

The DNA for the CDR3 is TGCGCCAGCAGGGCAGGGAACGGGAACACTGAAGCTTTCTTT. Its translation is CASRAGNGNTEAFF. The rearrangement uses TRBV5-1 and TRBJ1-1; maybe TRBD1 (5 bases). From germline, CDR1 is SGHRS and CDR2 YFSETQ. The ends were cut back, 5 bases at V and 1 base at J, with 12 bases in the middle. This CDR3 contains 14 residues.

The chain has TRBV25-1 and TRBJ2-5; D uncertain. The end of the DNA is better explained by TRBJ2-7, so the J call may be wrong. Per the germline V gene, CDR1 is MGHDK and CDR2 is SYGVNS. This CDR3 contains 13 residues. In DNA, the CDR3 is TGTGCCAGCAGTGAGGTTTCTAATTACGAGCAGTACTTC. Its protein is CASSEVSNYEQYF.

J is TRBJ2-1 and V is TRBV19; tentative D call: TRBD1 (5 bases). The germline gives CDR1 LNHDA, CDR2 SQIVND (reference sequence). Between the trimmed V and J ends, which lost 4 bases and 5 bases, there was a span of 9 bases. This CDR3 is 13 amino acids long. The CDR3 spells CASSNQGNNEQFF. The CDR3 nucleotides read TGTGCCAGTAGTAATCAGGGAAACAATGAGCAGTTCTTC.

The chain recombines TRBV20-1 with TRBJ2-1; 9 bases align to TRBD2. Germline-derived CDR1 and CDR2 are DFQATT and SNEGSKA (reference sequence). There are 11 residues in the CDR3. Germline trimming cut 4 bases from V and 15 bases from J; bases unmatched to any gene: 7. CDR3 nucleotides: TGCAGTGCTACGATAGCGGGAGTCCCGTTCTTC. Translating gives CSATIAGVPFF.

The rearrangement uses TRBV7-9 and TRBJ2-2; no clear D gene. The CDR3 runs 14 residues. Trimming pared 2 bases from V and 1 base from J, leaving 5 bases between. CDR1 and CDR2 from the germline V gene are SEHNR and FQNEAQ (reference sequence). This chain's CDR3 is CASSLLVNTGELFF. The CDR3 nucleotides are TGTGCCAGCAGCTTACTCGTGAACACCGGGGAGCTGTTTTTT.

J is TRBJ2-7 and V is TRBV19; 13 positions agree with TRBD2. CDR1 is LNHDA and CDR2 is SQIVND in the germline V gene (reference sequence). This CDR3 spans 15 amino acids. The junction had 4 bases not matched to a gene; V was cut back by 5 bases and J by 3 bases. For the CDR3, the DNA is TGTGCCAGTAGTTTAGGACTAGCGGGAGTCTACGAGCAGTACTTC. This codes for CASSLGLAGVYEQYF.

The chain links TRBV7-8 to TRBJ1-5; D remains ambiguous. Trimming took off 4 bases at V and 4 bases at J, with 5 bases between the two ends. The V gene's germline CDR1 is SGHVS and CDR2 FQNEAQ. This CDR3 spans 12 amino acids. DNA of the CDR3: TGTGCCAGCAGCTCCAATAATCAGCCCCAGCATTTT. Translating gives CASSSNNQPQHF.

The chain carries TRBV9 and TRBJ2-7; 7 bases are shared with TRBD1. With V trimmed by 0 bases and J by 2 bases, 2 bases remained unmatched. Germline values: CDR1 SGDLS, CDR2 YYNGEE. The CDR3 sequence is 14 residues long. The CDR3 nucleotides read TGTGCCAGCAGCGTAGGGACAGGAACCTACGAGCAGTACTTC. Translating it yields CASSVGTGTYEQYF.

This chain links TRBV19 with TRBJ1-4; D unresolved. V dropped 0 bases and J dropped 4 bases, with 21 bases sitting between them. Germline CDR1 LNHDA, CDR2 SQIVND (reference sequence). This CDR3 contains 19 residues. The CDR3, as DNA: TGTGCCAGTAGTATAGAAGGAATCTGGGCTTCACCGAGTAATGAAAAACTGTTTTTT. This sequence encodes CASSIEGIWASPSNEKLFF.

The rearrangement joins TRBV1 to TRBJ2-7; the D call in the table, TRBD2, was not verified against the DNA. TRBV1 is designated a pseudogene. The CDR3 is 20 amino acids. The CDR3 loop is CTSSQDTTTMGLAVSYEQYF. The CDR3 coding sequence is TGCACCAGCAGCCAAGATACCACAACTATGGGACTAGCGGTCTCCTACGAGCAGTACTTC.

This clone showed up just once. The gene calls are TRBV20-1 and TRBJ2-4, with unresolved D. This CDR3 region has 11 residues. Germline V gives CDR1 DFQATT, CDR2 SNEGSKA (reference sequence). Trimming left V 0 bases short and J 7 bases short, with 4 bases between. The CDR3 nucleotides are TGCAGTGCTAGAGACTACAACATTCAGTACTTC. Its translation: CSARDYNIQYF.

The V call is TRBV15, the J call TRBJ1-3; TRBD1 aligns across 9 bases. The germline gives CDR1 LNHNV, CDR2 YYDKDF (reference sequence). This CDR3 has 15 residues. Trimming removed 4 bases from V and 4 bases from J; junction bases left unmatched: 5. The CDR3, as DNA: TGTGCCACCAGCACTACTACAGGGGGCGGAAACACCATATATTTT. Residues: CATSTTTGGGNTIYF.

V usage is TRBV7-2 and J usage is TRBJ2-3; 7 bases map to TRBD1. The CDR3 totals 13 residues. V shed 8 bases, J shed 2 bases, and the junction held 4 bases outside the gene matches. Germline CDR1 SGHTA, CDR2 FQGNSA. The CDR3 DNA is TGTGCCAGCGGGACAGAAATCACAGATACGCAGTATTTT. It translates to CASGTEITDTQYF.

The chain has TRBV30 and TRBJ1-1; no clear D. Trimming pared 3 bases from V and 10 bases from J, leaving 12 bases between. CDR3 size: 11 residues. Germline V CDR1 and CDR2: GTSNPN, SVGIG (reference sequence). The CDR3 loop reads CAWSRLVGAFF. In nucleotides, the CDR3 is TGTGCCTGGAGCCGACTAGTGGGAGCTTTCTTT.

V and J are TRBV6-1 and TRBJ2-7; a weak D match, TRBD2 (6 bases). Trimming left V 4 bases short and J 6 bases short, with 16 bases between. This CDR3 is built from 14 residues. Per the germline V gene, CDR1 is MNHNS and CDR2 is SASEGT. The chain's CDR3 is CASSVGGNYCEQYF. The DNA for the CDR3 is TGTGCCAGCAGTGTGGGGGGAAACTACTGCGAGCAGTACTTC.

This chain uses TRBV4-2 with TRBJ2-7; TRBD1 agrees at 8 bases. V was pared by 1 base and J by 3 bases, with 11 bases of the junction left unmatched. Germline CDR1 LGHNA, CDR2 YNFKEQ. The CDR3 is 17 amino acids. CDR3 nucleotide sequence: TGTGCCAGCAGCCAAGTCCGGACAGGGAAGGTCATCTACGAGCAGTACTTC. Translation gives CASSQVRTGKVIYEQYF.

The V gene is TRBV7-2, the J gene TRBJ1-1; D possibly corresponds to TRBD1 (5 bases). The CDR3 length is 13 residues. The germline CDR1 and CDR2 sequences are SGHTA and FQGNSA. V gave up 6 bases and J gave up 4 bases, with 12 bases separating them. CDR3 bases: TGTGCCAGCAGTCCCGCCAGGGCCACTGAAGCTTTCTTT. Its protein product is CASSPARATEAFF.

The CDR3 reads CASSKTRGGNTEAFF. Here the CDR3 DNA reads TGTGCCAGCTCTAAAACGAGGGGGGGGAACACTGAAGCTTTCTTT. J is TRBJ1-1 and V is TRBV18; tentatively, D is TRBD1 (6 bases). Trimming pared 6 bases from V and 1 base from J, leaving 15 bases between. Germline CDR1 reads KGHSH; CDR2 reads LQKENI. The CDR3 spans 15 residues.

The table lists this clone with a count of one. The gene calls are TRBV7-8 and TRBJ2-3, with 9 bases lining up with TRBD2. This CDR3 is built from 15 residues. Germline V gene sequence: CDR1 SGHVS, CDR2 FQNEAQ. V gave up 5 bases and J gave up 10 bases; unmatched junction bases: 13. The CDR3 nucleotides read TGTGCCAGCAGCGCTATCCAGCTAGCGGGGCGTGCGCAGTATTTT. It is translated as CASSAIQLAGRAQYF.

This chain links TRBV9 with TRBJ2-5, with TRBD1 as a possible D gene (6 bases). The V end was cut by 5 bases, the J end by 2 bases, with 19 bases between. Germline-derived CDR1 and CDR2 are SGDLS and YYNGEE. This CDR3 contains 16 residues. The CDR3 DNA reads TGTGCCAGCAGTCTAAGAGGGGACAAGGTTCAAGAGACCCAGTACTTC. Its translation is CASSLRGDKVQETQYF.

The chain has TRBV27 and TRBJ2-5, with 10 nucleotides matching TRBD1. The CDR3 is 18 amino acids. CDR1 and CDR2 from the germline V gene are MNHEY and SMNVEV (reference sequence). Germline trimming cut 5 bases from V and 3 bases from J; bases unmatched to any gene: 15. This CDR3 is CASSQLYPAGTGEETQYF. The CDR3 DNA sequence: TGTGCCAGCAGTCAGCTCTACCCGGCCGGGACAGGGGAAGAGACCCAGTACTTC.

This clone has just one count. This sequence joins TRBV6-5 and TRBJ2-5; TRBD2 matches 11 bases. With 2 bases clipped from V and 4 bases from J, the junction kept 0 bases outside the gene matches. This CDR3 is 14 amino acids long. In germline, CDR1 is MNHEY, CDR2 SVGAGI. The CDR3 DNA reads TGTGCCAGCAGTTACGGACTAGCGGGAGAGACCCAGTACTTC. Translation gives CASSYGLAGETQYF.